This T cell receptor beta chain was sequenced in a study of blood T cell repertoires in COVID-19. Study-level background: Both acute and convalescent COVID-19 samples were obtained from the United States, Italy and Spain. In each case, the material was cDNA or gDNA derived from T cells, B-cell-depleted T cells, or PBMCs.

This clone has only a few counts. How the authors handled the data: Reference gene primer amplification yielded estimated nucleated cell counts. Sequencing used immunoSEQ multiplex PCR; TCRdb keeps in-frame clones, though not all of them. V, J and clone size are those of that table, while D and trimming were read from the DNA. This table has roughly 200,000 clones, about nine tenths appearing once. Per germline, CDR1 GTSNPN and CDR2 SVGIG (reference sequence). The V and J ends lost 1 base and 1 base, in that order; junction bases with no gene match: 2. The CDR3 has 14 amino acids. This TCR was sampled from a man aged 18 to 29 with active or convalescent COVID-19. The J gene is TRBJ2-3, the V gene TRBV30; the match to TRBD2 covers 7 bases. Specimen: peripheral blood. DNA for the CDR3: TGTGCCTGGAGTGATCGGGGGGGCACAGATACGCAGTATTTT. It yields the protein CAWSDRGGTDTQYF.